This T cell receptor beta chain was sequenced for a study of cytomegalovirus exposure and HLA in healthy donors. Study-wide results and limits: Analyses of presence and absence presupposed an approximately uniform sequencing depth across donors. It emerged from a later analysis that several of the most significant clusters appeared to be linked to common viral pathogens. Being productive about 90% or about 30% of the time was typical of most TCR beta V segments in an earlier analysis. Most TCRs appeared rarely, but some public TCRs recurred in many donors.

Researchers ran the PCR with 60 Vbeta and 13 Jbeta primers. TCRdb's table, derived via immunoSEQ multiplex PCR, lists solely in-frame clones and lacks some. The sample carries about 160,000 clones, around 80% recorded once. Worth noting for this clone: Its matching antigen is unknown.

Trimming removed 7 bases from V and 5 bases from J; junction bases left unmatched: 3. This CDR3 has 12 amino acids. The germline gives CDR1 MGHDK, CDR2 SYGVNS. The sequencing sample was made of PBMCs. This chain links TRBV25-1 with TRBJ2-5; TRBD1 matches 8 bases. The TCR comes from a man aged 25-45 years in good health and CMV-seronegative. The CDR3 protein is CASTGGWETQYF. The CDR3 DNA sequence: TGTGCCAGCACAGGGGGCTGGGAGACCCAGTACTTC.